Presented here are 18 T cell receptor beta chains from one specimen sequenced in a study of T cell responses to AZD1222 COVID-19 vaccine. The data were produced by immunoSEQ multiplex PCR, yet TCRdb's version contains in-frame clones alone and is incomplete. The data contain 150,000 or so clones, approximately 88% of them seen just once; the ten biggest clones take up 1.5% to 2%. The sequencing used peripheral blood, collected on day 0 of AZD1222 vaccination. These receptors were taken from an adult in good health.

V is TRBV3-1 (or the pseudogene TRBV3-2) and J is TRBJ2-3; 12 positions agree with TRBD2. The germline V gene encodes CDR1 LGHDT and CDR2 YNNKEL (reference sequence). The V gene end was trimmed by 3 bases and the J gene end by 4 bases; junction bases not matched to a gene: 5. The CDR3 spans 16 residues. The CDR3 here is CASSHTTSGGADTQYF. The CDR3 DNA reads TGTGCCAGCAGCCATACGACTAGCGGGGGAGCAGATACGCAGTATTTT.

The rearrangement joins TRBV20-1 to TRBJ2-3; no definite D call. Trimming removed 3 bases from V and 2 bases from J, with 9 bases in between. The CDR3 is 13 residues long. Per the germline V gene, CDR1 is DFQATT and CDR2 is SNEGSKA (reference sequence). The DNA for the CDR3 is TGCAGTGCTAGTAATAGAAACACAGATACGCAGTATTTT. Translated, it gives CSASNRNTDTQYF.

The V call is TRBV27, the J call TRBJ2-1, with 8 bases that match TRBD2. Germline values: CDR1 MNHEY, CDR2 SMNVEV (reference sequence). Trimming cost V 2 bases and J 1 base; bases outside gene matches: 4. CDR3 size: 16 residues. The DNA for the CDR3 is TGTGCCAGCAGTTTAAAAGCGGGAGAGTCCTACAATGAGCAGTTCTTC. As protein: CASSLKAGESYNEQFF.

The CDR3 region has the DNA TGCAGCGTTGGACGGAACACCGGGGAGCTGTTTTTT. This codes for CSVGRNTGELFF. This chain joins TRBV29-1 and TRBJ2-2, with no clear D. The CDR3 length is 12 residues. Trimming left V 4 bases short and J 1 base short, with 4 bases between. The germline CDR1 and CDR2 sequences are SQVTM and ANQGSEA.

CDR3 region: CASSLVGQGAKGYTF. The CDR3 nucleotides read TGCGCCAGCAGCTTGGTTGGACAGGGGGCGAAGGGCTACACCTTC. The chain uses TRBV5-1 and TRBJ1-2, with 11 bases fitting TRBD1. CDR1 and CDR2 (germline): SGHRS, YFSETQ. The CDR3 is 15 residues long. Trimming at V came to 0 bases and at J to 8 bases, leaving 6 bases not matched to a gene.

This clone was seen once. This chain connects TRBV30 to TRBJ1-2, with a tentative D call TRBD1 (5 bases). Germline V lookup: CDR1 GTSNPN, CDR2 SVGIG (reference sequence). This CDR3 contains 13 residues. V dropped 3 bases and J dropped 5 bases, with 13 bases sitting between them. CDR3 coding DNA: TGTGCCTGGAGCCAGGGAGGGGATTATGGCTACACCTTC. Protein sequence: CAWSQGGDYGYTF. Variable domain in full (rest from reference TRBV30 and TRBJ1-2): SQTIHQWPATLVQPVGSPLSLECTVEGTSNPNLYWYRQAAGRGLQLLFYSVGIGQISSEVPQNLSASRPQDRQFILSSKKLLLSDSGFYLCAWSQGGDYGYTFGSGTRLTVV.

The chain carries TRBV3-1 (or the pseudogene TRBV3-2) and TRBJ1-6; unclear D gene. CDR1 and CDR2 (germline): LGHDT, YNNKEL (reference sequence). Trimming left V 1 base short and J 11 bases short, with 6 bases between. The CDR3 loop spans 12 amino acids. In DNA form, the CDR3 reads TGTGCCAGCAGCCAAGCCGGCCCACCCCTCCACTTT. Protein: CASSQAGPPLHF.

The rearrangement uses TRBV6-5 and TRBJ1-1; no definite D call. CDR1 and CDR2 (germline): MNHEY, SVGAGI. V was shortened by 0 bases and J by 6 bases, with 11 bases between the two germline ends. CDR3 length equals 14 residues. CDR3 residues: CASSYSGSKPEAFF. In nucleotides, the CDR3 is TGTGCCAGCAGTTACTCAGGGTCCAAGCCTGAAGCTTTCTTT.

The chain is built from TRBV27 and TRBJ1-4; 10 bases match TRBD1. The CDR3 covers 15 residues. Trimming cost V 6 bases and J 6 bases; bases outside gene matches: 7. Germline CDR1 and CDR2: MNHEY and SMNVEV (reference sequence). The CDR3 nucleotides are TGTGCCAGCAGGAATGGAGGGACAGGGGATGAAAAACTGTTTTTT. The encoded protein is CASRNGGTGDEKLFF.

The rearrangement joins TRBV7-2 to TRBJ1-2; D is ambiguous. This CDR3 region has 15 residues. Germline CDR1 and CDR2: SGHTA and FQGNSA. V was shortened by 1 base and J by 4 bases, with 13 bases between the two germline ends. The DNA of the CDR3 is TGTGCCAGCAGCTTAGAGCCCGGTCAACCCTATGGCTACACCTTC. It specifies CASSLEPGQPYGYTF.

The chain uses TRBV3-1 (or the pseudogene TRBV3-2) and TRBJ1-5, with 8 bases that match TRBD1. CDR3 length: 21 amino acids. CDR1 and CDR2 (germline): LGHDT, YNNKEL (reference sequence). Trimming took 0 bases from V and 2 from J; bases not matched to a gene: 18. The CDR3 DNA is TGTGCCAGCAGCCAAGAGGGGCGAGGACAGGGACGTCGTTTGGGCAATCAGCCCCAGCATTTT. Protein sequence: CASSQEGRGQGRRLGNQPQHF.

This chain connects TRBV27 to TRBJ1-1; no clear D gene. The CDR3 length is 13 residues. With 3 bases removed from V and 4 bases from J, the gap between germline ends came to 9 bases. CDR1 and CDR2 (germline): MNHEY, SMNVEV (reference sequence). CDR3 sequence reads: CASSLVGGTEAFF. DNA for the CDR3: TGTGCCAGCAGTTTGGTCGGTGGCACTGAAGCTTTCTTT.

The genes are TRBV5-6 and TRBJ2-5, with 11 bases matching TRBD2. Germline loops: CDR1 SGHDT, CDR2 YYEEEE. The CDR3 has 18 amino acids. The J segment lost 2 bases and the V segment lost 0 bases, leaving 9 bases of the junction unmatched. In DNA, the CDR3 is TGTGCCAGCAGCTTGGAACAGGGGTTAGCGGGAGGGCAAGAGACCCAGTACTTC. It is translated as CASSLEQGLAGGQETQYF.

The CDR3 DNA reads TGCGCCAGCAGCCAAGGTCACCGGGAGCTGTTTTTT. Protein sequence: CASSQGHRELFF. The chain recombines TRBV4-3 with TRBJ2-2; the D is unclear. The V and J ends lost 1 base and 9 bases respectively, with 6 bases between them. The CDR3 consists of 12 residues. The germline CDR1 and CDR2 sequences are LGHNA and YSLEER.

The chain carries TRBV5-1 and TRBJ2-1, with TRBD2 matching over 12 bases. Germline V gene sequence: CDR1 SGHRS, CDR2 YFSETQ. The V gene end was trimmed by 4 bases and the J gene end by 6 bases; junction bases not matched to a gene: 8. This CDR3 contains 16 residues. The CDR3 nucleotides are TGCGCCAGCAGCACGACCGGGACTAGCGGGCCCAATGAGCAGTTCTTC. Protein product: CASSTTGTSGPNEQFF. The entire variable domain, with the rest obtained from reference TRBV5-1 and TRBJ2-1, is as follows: KAGVTQTPRYLIKTRGQQVTLSCSPISGHRSVSWYQQTPGQGLQFLFEYFSETQRNKGNFPGRFSGRQFSNSRSEMNVSTLELGDSALYLCASSTTGTSGPNEQFFGPGTRLTVL.

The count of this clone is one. CDR3 nucleotides: TGTGCCAGCAGTGACCCCCATAAGGGCCTAGACTATGGCTACACCTTC. Amino acids: CASSDPHKGLDYGYTF. V and J are TRBV6-2 or TRBV6-3 and TRBJ1-2; no definite D call. The germline V and J ends were trimmed by 5 bases and 3 bases, with 19 bases remaining between them. This CDR3 is 16 amino acids long. In germline, CDR1 is MNHEY, CDR2 SVGEGT.

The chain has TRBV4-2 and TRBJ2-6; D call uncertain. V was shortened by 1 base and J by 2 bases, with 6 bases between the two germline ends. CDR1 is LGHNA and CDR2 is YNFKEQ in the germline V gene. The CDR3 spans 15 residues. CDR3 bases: TGTGCCAGCAGCCAAGTGGCTACTGGGGCCAACGTCCTGACTTTC. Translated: CASSQVATGANVLTF.

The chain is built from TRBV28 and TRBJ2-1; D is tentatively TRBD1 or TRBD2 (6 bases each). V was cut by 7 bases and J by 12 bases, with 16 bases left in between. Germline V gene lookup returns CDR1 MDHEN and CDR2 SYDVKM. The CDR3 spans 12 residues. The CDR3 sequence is CASTERGLPQFF. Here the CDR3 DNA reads TGTGCCAGCACAGAACGGGGGCTCCCGCAGTTCTTC.